This TCR beta chain was observed in a study of blood T cell repertoires in COVID-19. As for the study in general: Material from acute and convalescent COVID-19 was sourced from the United States, Italy and Spain. Sample material is recorded as cDNA or gDNA derived from T cells, B-cell-depleted T cells, or PBMCs.

There are 18 residues in the CDR3. V lost 0 bases, J lost 0 bases, and 18 bases lay in between. Germline V gene sequence: CDR1 SGDLS, CDR2 YYNGEE. In this sample, this clone turned up once. Original data processing: Estimated nucleated cell counts came from reference gene primer amplification. Sequencing used immunoSEQ multiplex PCR; TCRdb keeps in-frame clones, though not all of them. The DNA was the basis for D and trimming; V, J and clone size are from that table. In the table there are about 350,000 clones, around nine tenths of which are singletons. The chain couples TRBV9 to TRBJ1-2; D call uncertain. The origin of this receptor is a woman aged 25 to 45 who had been exposed to COVID-19. The sequencing input was PBMCs or T cells enriched from blood (not recorded which). The CDR3 protein is CASSVVGRPGLANYGYTF. The DNA of the CDR3 is TGTGCCAGCAGCGTAGTCGGCAGGCCCGGACTAGCTAACTATGGCTACACCTTC.